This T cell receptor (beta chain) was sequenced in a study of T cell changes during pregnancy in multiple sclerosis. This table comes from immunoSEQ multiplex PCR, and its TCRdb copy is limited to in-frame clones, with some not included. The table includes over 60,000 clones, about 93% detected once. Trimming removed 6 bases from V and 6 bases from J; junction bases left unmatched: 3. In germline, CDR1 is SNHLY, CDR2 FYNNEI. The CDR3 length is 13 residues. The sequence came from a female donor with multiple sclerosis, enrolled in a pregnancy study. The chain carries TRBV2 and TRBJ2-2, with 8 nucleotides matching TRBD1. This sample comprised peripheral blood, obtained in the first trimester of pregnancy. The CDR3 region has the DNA TGTGCCAGCAGGGACAGGGAATCCGGGGAGCTGTTTTTT. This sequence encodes CASRDRESGELFF.